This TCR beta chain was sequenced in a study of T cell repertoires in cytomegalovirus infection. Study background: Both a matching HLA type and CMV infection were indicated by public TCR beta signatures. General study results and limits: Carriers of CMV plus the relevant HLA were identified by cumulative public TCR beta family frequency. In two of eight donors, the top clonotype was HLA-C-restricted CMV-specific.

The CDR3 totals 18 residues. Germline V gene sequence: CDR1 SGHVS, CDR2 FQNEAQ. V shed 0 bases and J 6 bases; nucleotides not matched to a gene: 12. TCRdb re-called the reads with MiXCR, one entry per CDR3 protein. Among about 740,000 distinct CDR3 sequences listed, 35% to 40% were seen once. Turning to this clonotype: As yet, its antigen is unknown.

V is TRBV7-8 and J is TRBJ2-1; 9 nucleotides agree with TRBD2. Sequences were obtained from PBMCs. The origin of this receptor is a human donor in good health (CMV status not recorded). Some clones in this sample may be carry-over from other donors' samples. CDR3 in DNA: TGTGCCAGCAGCTTAGCCCCCGTGGTAGCGGGAGCAGGCAATGAGCAGTTCTTC. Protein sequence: CASSLAPVVAGAGNEQFF. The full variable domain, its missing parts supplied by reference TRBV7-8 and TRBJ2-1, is GAGVSQSPRYKVAKRGQDVALRCDPISGHVSLFWYQQALGQGPEFLTYFQNEAQLDKSGLPSDRFFAERPEGSVSTLKIQRTQQEDSAVYLCASSLAPVVAGAGNEQFFGPGTRLTVL.